The present T cell receptor beta chain was sequenced within a study of blood T cell repertoires in COVID-19. The repertoire was sequenced with immunoSEQ multiplex PCR; TCRdb's copy has only in-frame clones and lacks some. The data contain 250,000 to 350,000 clones, over 75% of them seen just once; the ten biggest clones take up approximately 4%. This clone has a handful of counts. The sequencing sample was made of PBMCs or T cells enriched from blood (not recorded which). This receptor was obtained from a woman under 40 who had recovered from COVID-19.

The CDR3 sequence is CATTGDRGANVLTF. Written as DNA, the CDR3 is TGTGCCACTACAGGGGATCGTGGGGCCAACGTCCTGACTTTC. V gene TRBV28 combines with J gene TRBJ2-6; the match to TRBD1 covers 7 bases. Looked up from germline, CDR1 is MDHEN and CDR2 is SYDVKM. The CDR3 loop spans 14 amino acids. Losses at the gene ends were 10 bases for V and 3 bases for J; bases not matched to a gene: 6.